This T cell receptor (beta chain) comes out of a study of shared clonotypes between healthy human individuals. The V end lost 6 bases, the J end lost 2 bases, and 11 bases lay between the germline ends. In germline, CDR1 is SEHNR, CDR2 FQNEAQ (reference sequence). The CDR3 runs 13 residues. CD8 cells regarded as naive lacked CD45RO, were positively chosen for CCR7, and omitted terminally differentiated effector memory CD45RA+ cells. Sorted-subset replicate PCR reactions were performed with around 200 ng DNA, corresponding to tens of thousands of T cell genomes. The table came from immunoSEQ multiplex PCR; TCRdb's copy has only in-frame clones and leaves some out. The sample records about 2.1 million clones, 93% being singletons.

This clonotype was obtained from a man aged 18 to 35 in good health. Some clones in this sample may be carry-over from other donors' samples. The sequenced sample was naive CD8+ T cells from PBMCs. The gene calls are TRBV7-9 and TRBJ2-7; D unresolved. CDR3 amino acids: CASSPIAAYEQYF. The CDR3 DNA is TGTGCCAGCAGTCCCATTGCAGCCTACGAGCAGTACTTC.